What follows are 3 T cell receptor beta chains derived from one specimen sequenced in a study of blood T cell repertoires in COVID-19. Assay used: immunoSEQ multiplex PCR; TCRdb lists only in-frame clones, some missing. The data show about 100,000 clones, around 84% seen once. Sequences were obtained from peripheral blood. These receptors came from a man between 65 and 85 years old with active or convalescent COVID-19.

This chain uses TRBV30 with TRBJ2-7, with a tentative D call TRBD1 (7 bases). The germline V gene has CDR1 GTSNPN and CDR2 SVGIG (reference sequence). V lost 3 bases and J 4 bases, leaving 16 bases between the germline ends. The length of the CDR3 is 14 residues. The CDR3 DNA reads TGTGCCTGGAGAGAGCAGGGGGGAGTGTACGAGCAGTACTTC. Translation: CAWREQGGVYEQYF.

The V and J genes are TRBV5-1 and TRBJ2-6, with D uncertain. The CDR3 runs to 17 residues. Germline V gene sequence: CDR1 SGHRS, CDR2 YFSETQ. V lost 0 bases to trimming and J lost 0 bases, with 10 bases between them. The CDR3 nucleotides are TGCGCCAGCAGCTTGGGCGGCGGAGACTCTGGGGCCAACGTCCTGACTTTC. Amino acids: CASSLGGGDSGANVLTF.

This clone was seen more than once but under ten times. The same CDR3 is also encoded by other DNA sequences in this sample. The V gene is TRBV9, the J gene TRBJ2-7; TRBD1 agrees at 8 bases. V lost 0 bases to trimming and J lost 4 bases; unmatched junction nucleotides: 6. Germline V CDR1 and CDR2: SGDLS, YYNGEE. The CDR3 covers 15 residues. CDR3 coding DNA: TGTGCCAGCAGCGTAGGGTCAGGGGGCTTGTACGAGCAGTACTTC. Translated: CASSVGSGGLYEQYF.